The clone carrying this T cell receptor (beta chain) was seen a single time. These data belong to a study of graft-versus-host responses after intestinal transplantation. There were about 200,000 CFSE-labeled responder cells plated together with about 200,000 irradiated, violet-dye-labeled stimulator cells. V was pared by 2 bases and J by 7 bases, with 10 bases of the junction left unmatched. This CDR3 contains 16 residues. Germline V gene data show CDR1 as MNHEY and CDR2 as SMNVEV (reference sequence). Measured with immunoSEQ multiplex PCR; TCRdb has only the in-frame clones, and not every one. The sample yields several thousand clones, 25% to 35% seen once.

The starting material was alloreactive CD8+ T cells from a mixed lymphocyte reaction culture, obtained before transplantation. The subset was: CFSE-low proliferating T cells sorted from roughly six-day pre-transplant mixed lymphocyte reaction (GvH or HvG direction). The rearrangement uses TRBV27 and TRBJ2-1; 8 bases align to TRBD1. The source is a human patient who was an organ donor for intestinal transplantation. The CDR3 DNA sequence: TGTGCCAGCAGTTTACCCCAACGGACAGGGAGGAATGAGCAGTTCTTC. It codes for CASSLPQRTGRNEQFF.